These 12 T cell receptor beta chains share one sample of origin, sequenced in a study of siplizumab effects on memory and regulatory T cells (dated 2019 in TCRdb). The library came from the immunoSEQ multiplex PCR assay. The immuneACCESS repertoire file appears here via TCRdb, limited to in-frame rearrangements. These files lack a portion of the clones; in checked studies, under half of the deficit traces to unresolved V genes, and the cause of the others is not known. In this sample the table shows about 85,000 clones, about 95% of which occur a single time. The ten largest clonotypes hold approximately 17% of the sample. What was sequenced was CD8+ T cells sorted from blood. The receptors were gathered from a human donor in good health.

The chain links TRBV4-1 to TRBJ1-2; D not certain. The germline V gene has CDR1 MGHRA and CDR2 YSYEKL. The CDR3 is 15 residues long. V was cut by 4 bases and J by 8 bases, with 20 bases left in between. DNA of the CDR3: TGCGCCAGCAGCCCCGGACCGCTGGTGGGATTCGGCTACACCTTC. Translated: CASSPGPLVGFGYTF.

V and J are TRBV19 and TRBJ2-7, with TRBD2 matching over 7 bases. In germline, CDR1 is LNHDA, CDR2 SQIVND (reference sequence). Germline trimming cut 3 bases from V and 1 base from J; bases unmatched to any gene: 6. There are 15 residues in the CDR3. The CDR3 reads CASSIPSGGSYEQYF. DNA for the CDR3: TGTGCCAGTAGTATCCCCTCGGGGGGATCCTACGAGCAGTACTTC.

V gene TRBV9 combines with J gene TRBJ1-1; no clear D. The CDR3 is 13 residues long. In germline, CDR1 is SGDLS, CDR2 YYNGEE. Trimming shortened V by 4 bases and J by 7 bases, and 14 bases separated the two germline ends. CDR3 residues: CASSLKPAGEAFF. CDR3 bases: TGTGCCAGCAGCCTAAAACCGGCCGGTGAAGCTTTCTTT.

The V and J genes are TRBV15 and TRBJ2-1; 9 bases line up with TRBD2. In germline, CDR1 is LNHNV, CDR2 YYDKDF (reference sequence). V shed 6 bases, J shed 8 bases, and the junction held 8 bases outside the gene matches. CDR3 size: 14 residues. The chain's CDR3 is CATRVAGDLDEQFF. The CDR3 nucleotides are TGTGCCACCAGAGTAGCGGGAGATTTGGATGAGCAGTTCTTC.

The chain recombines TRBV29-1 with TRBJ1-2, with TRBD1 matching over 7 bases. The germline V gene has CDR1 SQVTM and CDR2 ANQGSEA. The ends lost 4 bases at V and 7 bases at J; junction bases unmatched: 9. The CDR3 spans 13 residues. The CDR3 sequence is CSVGGGQNLGYTF. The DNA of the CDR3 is TGCAGCGTTGGGGGGGGACAGAACCTTGGCTACACCTTC.

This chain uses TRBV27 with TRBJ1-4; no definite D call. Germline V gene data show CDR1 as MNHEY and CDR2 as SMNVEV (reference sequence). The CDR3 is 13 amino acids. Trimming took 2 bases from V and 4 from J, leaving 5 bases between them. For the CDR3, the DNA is TGTGCCAGCAGTTTAATGTATAATGAAAAACTGTTTTTT. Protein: CASSLMYNEKLFF.

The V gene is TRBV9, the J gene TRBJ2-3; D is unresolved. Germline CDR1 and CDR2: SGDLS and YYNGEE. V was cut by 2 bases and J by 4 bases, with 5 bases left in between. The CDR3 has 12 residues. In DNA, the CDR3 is TGTGCCAGCAGCGTTGGATCAGATACGCAGTATTTT. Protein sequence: CASSVGSDTQYF.

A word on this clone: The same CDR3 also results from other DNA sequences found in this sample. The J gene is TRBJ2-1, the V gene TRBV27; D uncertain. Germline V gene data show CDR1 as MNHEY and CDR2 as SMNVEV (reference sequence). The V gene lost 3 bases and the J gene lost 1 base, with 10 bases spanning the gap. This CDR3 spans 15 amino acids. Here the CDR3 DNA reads TGTGCCAGCAGTTTTTCCCCCGGATCCTACAATGAGCAGTTCTTC. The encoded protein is CASSFSPGSYNEQFF.

CDR3 nucleotide sequence: TGTGCCAGCAGCAAACTAGCGGGAGAATACAATGAGCAGTTCTTC. It specifies CASSKLAGEYNEQFF. V gene TRBV7-3 combines with J gene TRBJ2-1, with 11 bases matching TRBD2. The CDR3 spans 15 residues. After removal of 5 bases from V and 4 bases from J, the junction contained 4 bases not matched to a gene. Germline V gene lookup returns CDR1 SGHTA and CDR2 FQGTGA.

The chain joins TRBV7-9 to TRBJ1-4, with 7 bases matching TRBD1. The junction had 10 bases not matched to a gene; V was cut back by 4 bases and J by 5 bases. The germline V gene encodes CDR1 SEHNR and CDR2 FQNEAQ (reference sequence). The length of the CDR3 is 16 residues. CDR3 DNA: TGTGCCAGCAGCTCGAACCGGGACAGATGGAATGAAAAACTGTTTTTT. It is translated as CASSSNRDRWNEKLFF.

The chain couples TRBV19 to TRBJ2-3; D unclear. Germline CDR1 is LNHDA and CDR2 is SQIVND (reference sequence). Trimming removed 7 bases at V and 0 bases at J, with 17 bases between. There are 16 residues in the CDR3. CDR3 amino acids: CASTSERRISTDTQYF. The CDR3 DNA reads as TGTGCCAGTACCTCAGAAAGACGGATAAGCACAGATACGCAGTATTTT.

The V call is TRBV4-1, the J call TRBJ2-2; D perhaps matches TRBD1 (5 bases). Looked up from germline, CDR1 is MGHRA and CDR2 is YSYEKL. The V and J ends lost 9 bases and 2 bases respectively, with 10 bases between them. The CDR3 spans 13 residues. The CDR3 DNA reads TGCGCCAGTGGACAAGCAAACACCGGGGAGCTGTTTTTT. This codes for CASGQANTGELFF.